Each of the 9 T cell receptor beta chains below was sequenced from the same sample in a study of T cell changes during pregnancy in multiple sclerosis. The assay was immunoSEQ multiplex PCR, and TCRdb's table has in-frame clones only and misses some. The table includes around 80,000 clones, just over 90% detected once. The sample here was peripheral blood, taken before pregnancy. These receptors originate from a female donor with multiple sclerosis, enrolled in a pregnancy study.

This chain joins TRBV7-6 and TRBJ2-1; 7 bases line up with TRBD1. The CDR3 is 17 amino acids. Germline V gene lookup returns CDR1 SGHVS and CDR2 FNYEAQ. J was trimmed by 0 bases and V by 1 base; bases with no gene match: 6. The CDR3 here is CASSLGPGQSSYNEQFF. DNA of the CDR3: TGTGCCAGCAGCTTAGGTCCGGGACAGAGCTCCTACAATGAGCAGTTCTTC.

The chain's CDR3 is CSVEGGQTYEQYF. CDR3 coding DNA: TGCAGCGTTGAAGGGGGACAGACTTACGAGCAGTACTTC. The gene calls are TRBV29-1 and TRBJ2-7; TRBD1 matches at 7 bases. V lost 1 base and J lost 4; bases outside the gene matches: 4. Per the germline V gene, CDR1 is SQVTM and CDR2 is ANQGSEA. The CDR3 is 13 amino acids.

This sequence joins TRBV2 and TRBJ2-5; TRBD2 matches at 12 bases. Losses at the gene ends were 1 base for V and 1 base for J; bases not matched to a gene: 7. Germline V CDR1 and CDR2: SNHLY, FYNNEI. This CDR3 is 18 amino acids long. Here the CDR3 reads CASSEGLAGGLVQETQYF. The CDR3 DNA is TGTGCCAGCAGTGAAGGGCTAGCGGGGGGGCTGGTCCAAGAGACCCAGTACTTC. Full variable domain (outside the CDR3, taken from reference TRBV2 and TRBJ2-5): EPEVTQTPSHQVTQMGQEVILRCVPISNHLYFYWYRQILGQKVEFLVSFYNNEISEKSEIFDDQFSVERPDGSNFTLKIRSTKLEDSAMYFCASSEGLAGGLVQETQYFGPGTRLLVL.

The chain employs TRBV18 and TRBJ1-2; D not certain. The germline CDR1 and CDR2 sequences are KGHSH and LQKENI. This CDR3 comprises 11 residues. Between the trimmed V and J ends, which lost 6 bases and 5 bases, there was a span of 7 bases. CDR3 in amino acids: CASSHQYGYTF. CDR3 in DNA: TGTGCCAGCTCCCACCAGTATGGCTACACCTTC.

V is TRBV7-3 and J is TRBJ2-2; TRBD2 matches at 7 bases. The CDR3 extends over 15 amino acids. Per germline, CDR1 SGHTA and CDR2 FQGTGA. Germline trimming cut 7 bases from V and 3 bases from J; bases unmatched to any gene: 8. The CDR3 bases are TGTGCCAGCACCCTGTTGGGGGGGGACACCGGGGAGCTGTTTTTT. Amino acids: CASTLLGGDTGELFF.

The CDR3 nucleotides are TGTGCCAGCAGCTCCATCGAGCGGGCCACAGATACGCAGTATTTT. Translating it yields CASSSIERATDTQYF. The rearrangement uses TRBV5-4 and TRBJ2-3; weak D call: TRBD2 (6 bases). The CDR3 totals 15 residues. Looked up from germline, CDR1 is SGHNT and CDR2 is YYREEE (reference sequence). Deletions cut 3 bases from V and 2 bases from J, with 13 bases between. The full variable domain, completed using reference TRBV5-4 and TRBJ2-3, is ETGVTQSPTHLIKTRGQQVTLRCSSQSGHNTVSWYQQALGQGPQFIFQYYREEENGRGNFPPRFSGLQFPNYSSELNVNALELDDSALYLCASSSIERATDTQYFGPGTRLTVL.

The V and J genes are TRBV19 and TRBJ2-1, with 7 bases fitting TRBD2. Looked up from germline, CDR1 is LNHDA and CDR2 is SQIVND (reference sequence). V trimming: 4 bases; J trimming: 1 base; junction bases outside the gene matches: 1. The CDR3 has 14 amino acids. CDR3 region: CASSSGGSYNEQFF. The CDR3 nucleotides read TGTGCCAGTAGTAGCGGGGGATCCTACAATGAGCAGTTCTTC.

CDR3 nucleotide sequence: TGTGCCAGCAGCGCCGCAGATACGCAGTATTTT. Translated, it gives CASSAADTQYF. This rearrangement joins TRBV9 to TRBJ2-3; the D is unclear. The germline V and J ends were trimmed by 3 bases and 4 bases, with 3 bases remaining between them. There are 11 residues in the CDR3. Germline-derived CDR1 and CDR2 are SGDLS and YYNGEE.

DNA for the CDR3: TGTGCCAGCAGTGAAAGCGGGGGGGCAGATACGCAGTATTTT. Translated, it gives CASSESGGADTQYF. This chain links TRBV28 with TRBJ2-3, with 10 bases matching TRBD2. Trimming removed 5 bases from V and 4 bases from J; junction bases left unmatched: 3. The germline CDR1 and CDR2 sequences are MDHEN and SYDVKM. There are 14 residues in the CDR3.